Listed below are T cell receptor beta chains from one sample, sequenced in a study of beta chain features in type 1 diabetes. Only in-frame clones appear in the TCRdb table, and some are missing; sequencing was by immunoSEQ multiplex PCR. The sample consists of 900,000 or so clones, roughly 17% of them appearing once. Sequenced: naive CD4+ T cells from blood. These receptors all come from a young woman in good health. The CDR3 runs from the conserved cysteine through the conserved F or W. The D gene is left open where the match is weak. Expanded clones are given a class, and other clones once, few, many or no size at all.

J	D	V	size	CDR3	DNA
TRBJ1-2	NA	TRBV4-2	few	CASSQESGLRGYGYTF	TGTGCCAGCAGCCAAGAATCCGGTTTGAGGGGCTATGGCTACACCTTC
TRBJ2-3	NA	TRBV4-1	NA	CASSQLPGGGTPDTQYF	TGCGCCAGCAGCCAGCTACCGGGGGGCGGGACCCCAGATACGCAGTATTTT
TRBJ2-4	NA	TRBV5-8	NA	CASSSTFYVSYF	TGTGCCAGCAGCTCCACCTTCTATGTCTCTTACTTC
TRBJ2-1	TRBD2	TRBV9	few	CASRRGAGGSKNEQFF	TGTGCCAGCCGGCGGGGGGCTGGAGGGAGTAAGAATGAGCAGTTCTTC
TRBJ1-5	NA	TRBV2	few	CASSEIPDAGRPQHF	TGTGCCAGCAGTGAAATCCCGGACGCGGGTAGGCCCCAGCATTTT
TRBJ2-1	NA	TRBV5-6	NA	CASSSTRRRQYNEQFF	TGTGCCAGCAGCTCAACGCGCCGGCGTCAATACAATGAGCAGTTCTTC
TRBJ2-1	NA	TRBV19	NA	CASSIDLRGGEQFF	TGTGCCAGTAGTATAGATCTCAGGGGCGGTGAGCAGTTCTTC
TRBJ2-1	NA	TRBV20-1	few	CSANRVNEQFF	TGCAGTGCAAACAGGGTAAATGAGCAGTTCTTC
TRBJ2-3	TRBD2	TRBV7-9	few	CASSPGGGLVSDTQYF	TGTGCCAGCAGCCCAGGAGGGGGACTAGTCTCGGATACGCAGTATTTT
TRBJ2-2	NA	TRBV4-1	few	CASSQDVFPELFF	TGCGCCAGCAGCCAAGATGTGTTCCCGGAGCTGTTTTTT
TRBJ1-1	NA	TRBV27	few	CASRVGGALNTEAFF	TGTGCCAGCAGAGTGGGAGGGGCTCTGAACACTGAAGCTTTCTTT
TRBJ2-7	TRBD2	TRBV7-2	NA	CASSLSLAGGRYEQYF	TGTGCCAGCAGCTTATCCCTAGCGGGAGGGCGCTACGAGCAGTACTTC
TRBJ2-7	NA	TRBV28	few	CASRGSSGYIEYEQYF	TGTGCCAGCAGGGGTTCAAGCGGGTATATAGAATACGAGCAGTACTTC
TRBJ2-3	TRBD1	TRBV4-3	NA	CASSRYSGGRDTQYF	TGCGCCAGCAGCCGGTATTCAGGGGGCCGAGATACGCAGTATTTT
TRBJ2-5	NA	TRBV2	NA	CASSVQGGQETQYF	TGTGCCAGCAGTGTGCAGGGGGGCCAAGAGACCCAGTACTTC
TRBJ1-2	TRBD1	TRBV28	few	CASSPEGANYGYTF	TGTGCCAGCAGTCCCGAGGGGGCGAACTATGGCTACACCTTC
TRBJ2-1	NA	TRBV28	NA	CASSSTVVNEQFF	TGTGCCAGCAGTTCGACAGTGGTCAATGAGCAGTTCTTC
TRBJ1-5	TRBD1	TRBV19	few	CASKVQGADQGPQHF	TGTGCCAGTAAAGTACAGGGGGCCGACCAGGGGCCCCAGCATTTT
TRBJ2-6	NA	TRBV4-3	many	CASSQGAVAGANVLTF	TGCGCCAGCAGCCAAGGAGCAGTAGCTGGGGCCAACGTCCTGACTTTC
TRBJ2-4	NA	TRBV6-1	few	CASSEVERLGEYF	TGTGCCAGCAGTGAAGTCGAACGACTAGGCGAATACTTC
TRBJ2-7	NA	TRBV7-9	few	CASSPANEQYF	TGTGCCAGCAGCCCGGCCAACGAGCAGTACTTC
TRBJ2-1	NA	TRBV7-9	few	CASSLGLIDNEQFF	TGTGCCAGCAGCTTAGGACTAATCGACAATGAGCAGTTCTTC